The rows below give T cell receptor beta chains drawn from one sample of a study of blood T cell repertoires in COVID-19. The assay was immunoSEQ multiplex PCR, and TCRdb's table has in-frame clones only and misses some. The repertoire holds under 250,000 clones, approximately 83% seen once, with under 5% in the top ten. The source material was peripheral blood. These receptors were obtained from a man over 45 with active or convalescent COVID-19. The CDR3 runs from the conserved cysteine through the conserved F or W. The D gene is left open where the match is weak. Some rows have no size entry. The others give once, few or many, or a class for an expanded clone.

j_call d_call clone_size v_call cdr3_aa cdr3_nt
TRBJ1-6 . . TRBV2 CASSETSSYNSPLHF TGTGCCAGCAGTGAAACCAGCTCCTATAATTCACCCCTCCACTTT
TRBJ2-1 . . TRBV5-4 CASIGGANEQFF TGTGCCAGCATTGGGGGGGCAAATGAGCAGTTCTTC
TRBJ2-7 TRBD1 once TRBV19 CASSGTGAYEQYF TGTGCCAGTAGTGGGACAGGGGCCTACGAGCAGTACTTC
TRBJ1-1 . . TRBV19 CASSIPSRAEAFF TGTGCCAGTAGTATCCCGAGCAGGGCTGAAGCTTTCTTT
TRBJ2-3 TRBD2 . TRBV30 CAWRGLAGGDTQYF TGTGCCTGGAGGGGACTAGCGGGGGGAGATACGCAGTATTTT
TRBJ2-7 . . TRBV7-2 CASSLVAGDSYEQYF TGTGCCAGCAGCTTAGTGGCAGGCGATTCATACGAGCAGTACTTC
TRBJ1-2 TRBD1 . TRBV28 CASSSDRVGYTF TGTGCCAGCAGTTCCGACAGGGTTGGCTACACCTTC
TRBJ2-3 TRBD2 . TRBV28 CASEGLAGVADTQYF TGTGCCAGCGAGGGACTAGCGGGGGTCGCAGATACGCAGTATTTT
TRBJ1-5 TRBD1 few TRBV29-1 CSGGRGPDQPQHF TGCAGCGGGGGGAGGGGGCCGGATCAGCCCCAGCATTTT
TRBJ2-7 . . TRBV11-1 CASSLGPASPSYEQYF TGTGCCAGCAGCTTAGGTCCAGCGTCTCCCTCCTACGAGCAGTACTTC
TRBJ1-5 . . TRBV7-6 CASSPASGHSNQPQHF TGTGCCAGCAGCCCTGCGTCAGGGCATAGCAATCAGCCCCAGCATTTT
TRBJ1-2 . . TRBV5-1 CASLREGGGYTF TGCGCCAGCCTTCGGGAGGGAGGTGGCTACACCTTC
TRBJ1-5 . few TRBV19 CASSLLNQPQHF TGTGCCAGTAGTCTCCTCAATCAGCCCCAGCATTTT
TRBJ1-1 . . TRBV28 CASSPGLNTEAFF TGTGCCAGCAGTCCAGGGTTGAACACTGAAGCTTTCTTT
TRBJ1-2 TRBD1 . TRBV12-3/TRBV12-4 CASTLTGVYGYTF TGTGCCAGCACCCTCACAGGGGTCTATGGCTACACCTTC
TRBJ2-7 . few TRBV7-8 CASSLAQEQYF TGTGCCAGCAGCTTAGCTCAAGAGCAGTACTTC
TRBJ2-1 TRBD2 . TRBV13 CASSLVAGGEQFF TGTGCCAGCAGCTTAGTAGCGGGGGGTGAGCAGTTCTTC
TRBJ2-3 . . TRBV9 CASSVEGRAFTDTQYF TGTGCCAGCAGCGTAGAGGGCAGGGCCTTCACAGATACGCAGTATTTT
TRBJ2-2 . . TRBV5-8 CASSLGQGYTGELFF TGTGCCAGCAGCTTAGGGCAGGGATACACCGGGGAGCTGTTTTTT
TRBJ2-7 TRBD1 . TRBV27 CASSTIIGTGGPYEQYF TGTGCCAGCAGTACAATAATCGGGACAGGGGGGCCCTACGAGCAGTACTTC